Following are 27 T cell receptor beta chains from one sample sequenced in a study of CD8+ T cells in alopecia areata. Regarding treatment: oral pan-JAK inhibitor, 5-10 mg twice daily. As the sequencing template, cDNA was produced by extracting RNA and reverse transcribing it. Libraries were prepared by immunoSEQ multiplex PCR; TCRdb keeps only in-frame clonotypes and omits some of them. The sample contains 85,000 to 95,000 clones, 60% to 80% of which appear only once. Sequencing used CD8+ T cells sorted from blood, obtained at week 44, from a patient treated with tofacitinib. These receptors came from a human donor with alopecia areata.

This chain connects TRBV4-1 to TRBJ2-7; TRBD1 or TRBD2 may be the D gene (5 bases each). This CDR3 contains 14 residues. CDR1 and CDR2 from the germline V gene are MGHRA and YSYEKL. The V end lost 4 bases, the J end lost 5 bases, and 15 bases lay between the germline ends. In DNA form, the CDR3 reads TGCGCCAGCAGCCCCCTTGAGGGGATGGACGAGCAGTACTTC. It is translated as CASSPLEGMDEQYF.

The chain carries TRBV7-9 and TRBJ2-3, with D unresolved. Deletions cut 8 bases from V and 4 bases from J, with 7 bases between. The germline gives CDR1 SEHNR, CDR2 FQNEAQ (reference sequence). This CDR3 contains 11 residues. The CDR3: CASAPPDTQYF. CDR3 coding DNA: TGTGCCAGCGCGCCTCCAGATACGCAGTATTTT.

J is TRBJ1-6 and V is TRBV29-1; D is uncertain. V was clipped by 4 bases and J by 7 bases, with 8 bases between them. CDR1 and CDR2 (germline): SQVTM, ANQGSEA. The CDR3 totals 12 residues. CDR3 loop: CSVGTENSPLHF. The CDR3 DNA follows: TGCAGCGTTGGGACGGAAAATTCACCCCTCCACTTT.

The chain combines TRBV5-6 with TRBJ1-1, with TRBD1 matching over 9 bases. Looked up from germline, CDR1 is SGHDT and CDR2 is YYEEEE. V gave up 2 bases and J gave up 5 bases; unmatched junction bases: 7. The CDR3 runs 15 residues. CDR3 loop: CASSFPGQGVTEAFF. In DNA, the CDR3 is TGTGCCAGCAGCTTCCCGGGACAGGGAGTAACTGAAGCTTTCTTT.

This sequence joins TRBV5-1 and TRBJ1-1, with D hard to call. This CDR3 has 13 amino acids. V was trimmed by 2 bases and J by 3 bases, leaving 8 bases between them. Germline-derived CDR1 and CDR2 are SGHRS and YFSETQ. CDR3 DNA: TGCGCCAGCAGCTTTGAAACAGACACTGAAGCTTTCTTT. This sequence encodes CASSFETDTEAFF.

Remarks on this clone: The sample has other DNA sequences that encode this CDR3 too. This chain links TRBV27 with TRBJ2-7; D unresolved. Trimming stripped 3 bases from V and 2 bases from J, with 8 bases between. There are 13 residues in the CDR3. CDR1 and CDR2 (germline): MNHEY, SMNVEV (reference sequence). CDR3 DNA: TGTGCCAGCAGTTTTGGCAGAACCTACGAGCAGTACTTC. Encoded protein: CASSFGRTYEQYF.

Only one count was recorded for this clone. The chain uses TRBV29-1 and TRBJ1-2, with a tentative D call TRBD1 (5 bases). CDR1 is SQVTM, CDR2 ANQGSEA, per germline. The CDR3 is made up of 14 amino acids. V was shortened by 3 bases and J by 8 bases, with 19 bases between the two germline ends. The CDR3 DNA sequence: TGCAGCGTTGAGGAGCAGGGCGAGTTGAACGGCTACACCTTC. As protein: CSVEEQGELNGYTF. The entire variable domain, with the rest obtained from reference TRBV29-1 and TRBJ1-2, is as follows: SAVISQKPSRDICQRGTSLTIQCQVDSQVTMMFWYRQQPGQSLTLIATANQGSEATYESGFVIDKFPISRPNLTFSTLTVSNMSPEDSSIYLCSVEEQGELNGYTFGSGTRLTVV.

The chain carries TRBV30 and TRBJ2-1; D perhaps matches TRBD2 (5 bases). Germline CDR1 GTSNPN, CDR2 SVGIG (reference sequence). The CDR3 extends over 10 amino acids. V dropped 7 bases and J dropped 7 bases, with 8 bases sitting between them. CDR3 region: CASGGNEQFF. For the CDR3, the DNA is TGTGCCTCCGGCGGGAATGAGCAGTTCTTC. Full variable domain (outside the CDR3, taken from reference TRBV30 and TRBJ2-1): SQTIHQWPATLVQPVGSPLSLECTVEGTSNPNLYWYRQAAGRGLQLLFYSVGIGQISSEVPQNLSASRPQDRQFILSSKKLLLSDSGFYLCASGGNEQFFGPGTRLTVL.

This CDR3 is CSVTGAKGELFF. CDR3 bases: TGCAGCGTTACGGGGGCGAAAGGGGAGCTGTTTTTT. V and J are TRBV29-1 and TRBJ2-2; perhaps D is TRBD1 or TRBD2 (6 bases each). Trimming removed 5 bases from V and 8 bases from J, with 12 bases in between. This CDR3 contains 12 residues. Per germline, CDR1 SQVTM and CDR2 ANQGSEA.

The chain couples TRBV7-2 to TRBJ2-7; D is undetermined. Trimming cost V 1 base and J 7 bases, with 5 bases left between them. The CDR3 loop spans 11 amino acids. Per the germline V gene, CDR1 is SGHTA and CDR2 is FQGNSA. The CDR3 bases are TGTGCCAGCAGCTTAGGACGTGAGCAGTACTTC. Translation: CASSLGREQYF.

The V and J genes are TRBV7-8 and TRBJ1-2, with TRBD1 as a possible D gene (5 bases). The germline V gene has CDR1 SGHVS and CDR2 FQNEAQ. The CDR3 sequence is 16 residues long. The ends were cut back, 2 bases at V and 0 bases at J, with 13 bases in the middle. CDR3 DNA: TGTGCCAGCAGCTTAACAACGGGGGAAGCTAACTATGGCTACACCTTC. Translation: CASSLTTGEANYGYTF.

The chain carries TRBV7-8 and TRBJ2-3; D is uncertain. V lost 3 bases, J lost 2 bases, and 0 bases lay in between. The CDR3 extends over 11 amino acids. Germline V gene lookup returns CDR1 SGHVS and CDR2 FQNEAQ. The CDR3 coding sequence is TGTGCCAGCAGCTTCACAGATACGCAGTATTTT. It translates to CASSFTDTQYF.

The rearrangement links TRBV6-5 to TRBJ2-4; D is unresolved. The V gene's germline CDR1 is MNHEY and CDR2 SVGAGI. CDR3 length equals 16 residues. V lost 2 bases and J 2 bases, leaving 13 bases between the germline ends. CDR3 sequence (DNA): TGTGCCAGCAGTTACAGATTTTCAGGAACCAAAAACATTCAGTACTTC. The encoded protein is CASSYRFSGTKNIQYF.

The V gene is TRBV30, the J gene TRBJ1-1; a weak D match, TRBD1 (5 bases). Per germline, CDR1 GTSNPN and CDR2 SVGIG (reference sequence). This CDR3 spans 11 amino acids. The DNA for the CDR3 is TGTTGGGGGATTTCGAACACTGAAGCTTTCTTT. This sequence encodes CWGISNTEAFF.

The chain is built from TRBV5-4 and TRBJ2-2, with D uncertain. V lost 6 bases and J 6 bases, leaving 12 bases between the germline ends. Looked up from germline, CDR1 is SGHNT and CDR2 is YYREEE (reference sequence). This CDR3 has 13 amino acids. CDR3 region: CASTPTGSGELFF. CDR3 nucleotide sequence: TGTGCCAGCACTCCAACTGGGTCCGGGGAGCTGTTTTTT.

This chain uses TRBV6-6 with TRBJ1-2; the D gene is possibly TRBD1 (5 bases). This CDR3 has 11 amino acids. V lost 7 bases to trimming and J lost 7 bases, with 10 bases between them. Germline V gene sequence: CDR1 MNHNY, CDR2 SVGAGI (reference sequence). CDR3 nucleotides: TGTGCCAGCACCCTGGGGGGTGGCTACACCTTC. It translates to CASTLGGGYTF.

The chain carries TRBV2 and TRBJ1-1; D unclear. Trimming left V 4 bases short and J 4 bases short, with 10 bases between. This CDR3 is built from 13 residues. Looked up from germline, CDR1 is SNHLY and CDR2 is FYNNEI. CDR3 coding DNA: TGTGCCAGCAGTGCAGTGTCAGGCACTGAAGCTTTCTTT. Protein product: CASSAVSGTEAFF.

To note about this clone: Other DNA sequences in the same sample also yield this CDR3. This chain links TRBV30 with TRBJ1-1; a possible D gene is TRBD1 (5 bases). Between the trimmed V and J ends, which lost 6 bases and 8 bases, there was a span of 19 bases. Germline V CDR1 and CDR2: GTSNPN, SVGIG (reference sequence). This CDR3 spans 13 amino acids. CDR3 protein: CACLLGGLDEAFF. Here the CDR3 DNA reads TGTGCCTGCCTTCTGGGGGGACTTGACGAAGCTTTCTTT.

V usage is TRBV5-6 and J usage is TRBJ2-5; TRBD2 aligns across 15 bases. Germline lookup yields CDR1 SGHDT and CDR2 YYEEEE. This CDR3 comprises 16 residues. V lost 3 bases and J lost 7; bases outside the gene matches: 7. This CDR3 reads CASSSGTSGGPGTQYF. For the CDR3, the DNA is TGTGCCAGCAGCTCGGGGACTAGCGGGGGGCCTGGGACCCAGTACTTC. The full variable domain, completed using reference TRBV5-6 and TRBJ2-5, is DAGVTQSPTHLIKTRGQQVTLRCSPKSGHDTVSWYQQALGQGPQFIFQYYEEEERQRGNFPDRFSGHQFPNYSSELNVNALLLGDSALYLCASSSGTSGGPGTQYFGPGTRLLVL.

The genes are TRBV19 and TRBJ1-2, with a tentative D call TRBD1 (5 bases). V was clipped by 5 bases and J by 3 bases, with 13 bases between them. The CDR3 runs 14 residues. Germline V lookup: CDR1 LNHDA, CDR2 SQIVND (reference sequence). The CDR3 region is CASSLGREDYGYTF. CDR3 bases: TGTGCCAGTAGTTTGGGCAGGGAAGACTATGGCTACACCTTC.

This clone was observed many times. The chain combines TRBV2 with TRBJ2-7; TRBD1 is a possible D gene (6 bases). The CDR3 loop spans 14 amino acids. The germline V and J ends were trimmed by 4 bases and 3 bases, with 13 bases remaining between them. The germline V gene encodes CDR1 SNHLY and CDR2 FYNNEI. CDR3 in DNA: TGTGCCAGCAGTGCCACCTCGGACAGCTACGAGCAGTACTTC. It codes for CASSATSDSYEQYF.

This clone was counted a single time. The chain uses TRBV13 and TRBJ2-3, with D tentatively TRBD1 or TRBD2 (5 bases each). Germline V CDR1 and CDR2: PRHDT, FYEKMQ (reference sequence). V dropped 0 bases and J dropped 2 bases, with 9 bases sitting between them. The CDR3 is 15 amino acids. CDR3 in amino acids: CASSLGGAITDTQYF. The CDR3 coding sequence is TGTGCCAGCAGCTTAGGCGGGGCGATCACAGATACGCAGTATTTT.

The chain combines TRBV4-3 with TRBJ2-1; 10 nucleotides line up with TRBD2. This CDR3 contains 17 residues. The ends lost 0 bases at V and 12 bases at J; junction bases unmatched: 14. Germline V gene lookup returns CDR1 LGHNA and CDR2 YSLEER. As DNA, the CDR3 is TGCGCCAGCAGCCAAGATTATCCCAGCGGGGGGGTAGGAGGGCAGTTCTTC. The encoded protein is CASSQDYPSGGVGGQFF.

The CDR3 here is CASDTNTEAFF. In DNA, the CDR3 is TGTGCCAGCGACACGAACACTGAAGCTTTCTTT. V is TRBV2 and J is TRBJ1-1, with D unclear. CDR1 and CDR2 (germline): SNHLY, FYNNEI. Deletions cut 8 bases from V and 1 base from J, with 5 bases between. The CDR3 extends over 11 amino acids.

This CDR3 reads CASSSGLAGSQETQYF. CDR3 coding DNA: TGCGCCAGCAGCTCCGGACTAGCGGGGAGCCAAGAGACCCAGTACTTC. V is TRBV5-1 and J is TRBJ2-5; 12 bases line up with TRBD2. The germline CDR1 and CDR2 sequences are SGHRS and YFSETQ. The trim removed 3 bases at V and 1 base at J, leaving 4 bases unmatched. The CDR3 totals 16 residues.

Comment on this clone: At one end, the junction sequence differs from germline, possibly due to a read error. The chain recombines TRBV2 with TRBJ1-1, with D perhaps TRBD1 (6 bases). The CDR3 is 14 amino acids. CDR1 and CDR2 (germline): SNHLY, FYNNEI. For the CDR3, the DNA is TGTGCCAGCAGCGAGACAGGATTGAAGACTGAAGCTTTCTTT. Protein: CASSETGLKTEAFF.

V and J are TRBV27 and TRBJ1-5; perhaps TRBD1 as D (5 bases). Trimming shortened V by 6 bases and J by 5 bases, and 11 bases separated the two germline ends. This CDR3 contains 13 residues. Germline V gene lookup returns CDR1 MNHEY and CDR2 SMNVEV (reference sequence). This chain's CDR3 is CASSPDRDQPQHF. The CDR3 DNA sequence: TGTGCCAGCAGCCCTGACAGAGATCAGCCCCAGCATTTT.